The next 20 T cell receptor beta chains were all read from a single sample in a study of blood T cells in healthy people across ages. It was with a sample-barcoded 5' primer and a J-beta primer mix that a second PCR of about 6 to 12 cycles was run. Using its own MiXCR run on the 5' RACE reads, TCRdb lists one record per CDR3 protein. The data show 800,000 to 950,000 distinct CDR3 sequences, about 34% seen once. The sequenced sample was blood. These receptors were collected from a man aged 18 to 30 in good health.

The table lists this clonotype with a few counts. This rearrangement joins TRBV5-1 to TRBJ1-1; TRBD1 aligns across 8 bases. CDR3 length equals 15 residues. Germline values: CDR1 SGHRS, CDR2 YFSETQ. V gave up 4 bases and J gave up 4 bases; unmatched junction bases: 9. CDR3 nucleotide sequence: TGCGCCAGCAGCATAACGCAGGGGGCTGGCACTGAAGCTTTCTTT. It yields the protein CASSITQGAGTEAFF.

This clonotype has just a few counts. CDR3: CASTSAPLSYNEQFF. The CDR3 DNA reads TGTGCCAGCACCTCGGCCCCTCTCTCCTACAATGAGCAGTTCTTC. The chain couples TRBV4-2 to TRBJ2-1; D is uncertain. Between the trimmed V and J ends, which lost 7 bases and 0 bases, there was a span of 13 bases. Germline V gives CDR1 LGHNA, CDR2 YNFKEQ. This CDR3 is 15 amino acids long.

The chain combines TRBV7-3 with TRBJ2-3, with TRBD2 matching over 10 bases. Germline V CDR1 and CDR2: SGHTA, FQGTGA. There are 17 residues in the CDR3. V dropped 2 bases and J dropped 2; count of bases not matched to a gene: 7. The CDR3 loop reads CASSLYTSGVHTDTQYF. The CDR3 DNA sequence: TGTGCCAGCAGCTTATATACTAGCGGGGTCCACACAGATACGCAGTATTTT.

J is TRBJ2-5 and V is TRBV6-5; D might be TRBD2 (5 bases). The CDR3 sequence is 15 residues long. The germline V and J ends were trimmed by 0 bases and 2 bases, with 10 bases remaining between them. Germline lookup yields CDR1 MNHEY and CDR2 SVGAGI. CDR3 coding DNA: TGTGCCAGCAGTTACTCGATGGACTCTCAAGAGACCCAGTACTTC. This gives the protein CASSYSMDSQETQYF.

As regards this clonotype: This may stem from a read error, because a much larger clone lies one nucleotide away. The chain joins TRBV20-1 to TRBJ2-1; a weak D match, TRBD1 (5 bases). Germline V gene sequence: CDR1 DFQATT, CDR2 SNEGSKA (reference sequence). This CDR3 has 17 amino acids. The germline V and J ends were trimmed by 1 base and 10 bases, with 26 bases remaining between them. CDR3 protein: CSARVQGLTLTNYEQFF. The CDR3 region has the DNA TGCAGTGCTAGAGTCCAGGGTTTGACGTTGACGAACTACGAGCAGTTCTTC.

This clonotype was detected only once. The rearrangement joins TRBV29-1 to TRBJ2-3; D ambiguous. Germline V lookup: CDR1 SQVTM, CDR2 ANQGSEA. V shed 5 bases and J shed 4 bases, with 10 bases lying between them. This CDR3 comprises 12 residues. The CDR3 sequence is CSVIRHSDTQYF. CDR3 nucleotides: TGCAGCGTTATACGGCACTCAGATACGCAGTATTTT.

There are a few counts of this clonotype. The gene calls are TRBV5-1 and TRBJ1-2; tentatively, D is TRBD1 (5 bases). Germline V gene lookup returns CDR1 SGHRS and CDR2 YFSETQ. With 2 bases removed from V and 2 bases from J, the gap between germline ends came to 16 bases. The CDR3 runs 16 residues. In DNA form, the CDR3 reads TGCGCCAGCAGCTTTGCGGCAGGGAGTCGCAACTATGGCTACACCTTC. It codes for CASSFAAGSRNYGYTF.

V and J are TRBV27 and TRBJ2-6; 7 bases line up with TRBD1. The V gene end was trimmed by 5 bases and the J gene end by 0 bases; junction bases not matched to a gene: 4. The CDR3 is 16 residues long. Germline CDR1 and CDR2: MNHEY and SMNVEV (reference sequence). The CDR3 DNA reads TGTGCCAGCAGTGGGGACAGCTTCTCTGGGGCCAACGTCCTGACTTTC. Protein product: CASSGDSFSGANVLTF.

J is TRBJ2-7 and V is TRBV3-1; TRBD2 matches 11 bases. V was clipped by 1 base and J by 1 base; unmatched bases: 3. The CDR3 extends over 16 amino acids. Germline V gene lookup returns CDR1 LGHDT and CDR2 YNNKEL (reference sequence). The CDR3 DNA follows: TGTGCCAGCAGCCAAGCCCCTAGCGGGGGGTCCTACGAGCAGTACTTC. Translated, it gives CASSQAPSGGSYEQYF.

The chain is built from TRBV6-5 and TRBJ2-1; D gene ambiguous. The CDR3 is 13 residues long. V lost 5 bases to trimming and J lost 5 bases, with 10 bases between them. Germline V gene lookup returns CDR1 MNHEY and CDR2 SVGAGI. The CDR3 region is CASSPYTHNEQFF. DNA for the CDR3: TGTGCCAGCAGTCCTTACACACACAATGAGCAGTTCTTC.

The chain carries TRBV12-3 or TRBV12-4 and TRBJ2-5, with unresolved D. The CDR3 length is 16 residues. Trimming shortened V by 6 bases and J by 0 bases, and 17 bases separated the two germline ends. For the CDR3, the DNA is TGTGCCAGCAGCCCGCTCCCACGGAGCTACCAAGAGACCCAGTACTTC. Translating gives CASSPLPRSYQETQYF.

The CDR3 protein is CASTRGSRDEQFF. CDR3 sequence (DNA): TGTGCCAGCACCCGCGGGAGTAGGGATGAGCAGTTCTTC. This chain uses TRBV6-2 or TRBV6-3 with TRBJ2-1; 7 positions agree with TRBD2. The CDR3 length is 13 residues. Looked up from germline, CDR1 is MNHEY and CDR2 is SVGEGT. V trimming: 7 bases; J trimming: 8 bases; junction bases outside the gene matches: 8.

This clonotype has only one observation. This CDR3 is missing its conserved last phenylalanine or tryptophan, likely due to a read error. The genes are TRBV27 and TRBJ1-2; TRBD1 matches at 10 bases. The CDR3 runs 15 residues. The V segment lost 5 bases and the J segment 4 bases; nucleotides outside the gene matches: 7. The germline V gene encodes CDR1 MNHEY and CDR2 SMNVEV (reference sequence). DNA of the CDR3: TGTGCCAGCAGTACGGCATGGGACAGGGGCTATGGCTACACCATC. Translated: CASSTAWDRGYGYTI.

The table lists this clonotype with many counts. V usage is TRBV7-3 and J usage is TRBJ1-2; 11 bases align to TRBD1. The CDR3 length is 14 residues. V lost 5 bases, J lost 5 bases, and 4 bases stayed unmatched. Germline V gives CDR1 SGHTA, CDR2 FQGTGA. DNA for the CDR3: TGTGCCAGCAGCATCGGGACAGGGGGATATGGCTACACCTTC. Amino acid sequence: CASSIGTGGYGYTF.

The sample holds a few counts of this clonotype. The chain is built from TRBV2 and TRBJ2-1; the match to TRBD2 covers 8 bases. This CDR3 region has 14 residues. V gave up 4 bases and J gave up 7 bases; unmatched junction bases: 6. The germline V gene encodes CDR1 SNHLY and CDR2 FYNNEI. CDR3 loop: CASSASLAGNEQFF. The CDR3 bases are TGTGCCAGCAGTGCCTCCCTAGCGGGTAATGAGCAGTTCTTC. Full variable domain (outside the CDR3, taken from reference TRBV2 and TRBJ2-1): EPEVTQTPSHQVTQMGQEVILRCVPISNHLYFYWYRQILGQKVEFLVSFYNNEISEKSEIFDDQFSVERPDGSNFTLKIRSTKLEDSAMYFCASSASLAGNEQFFGPGTRLTVL.

The chain combines TRBV27 with TRBJ1-1, with a possible D match to TRBD1 (6 bases). CDR1 is MNHEY, CDR2 SMNVEV, per germline (reference sequence). The CDR3 runs 15 residues. Trimming removed 4 bases at V and 4 bases at J, with 16 bases between. Here the CDR3 DNA reads TGTGCCAGCAGTTGGGCAGGGGCGGGGGGCACTGAAGCTTTCTTT. Amino acids: CASSWAGAGGTEAFF.

This clonotype was observed at least ten times. CDR3 in amino acids: CSAVDVSSYNEQFF. The CDR3 DNA is TGCAGCGCTGTGGACGTTAGCTCCTACAATGAGCAGTTCTTC. The chain has TRBV29-1 and TRBJ2-1; no clear D gene. The CDR3 totals 14 residues. Trimming took off 7 bases at V and 0 bases at J, with 13 bases between the two ends. Germline CDR1 is SQVTM and CDR2 is ANQGSEA.

The chain couples TRBV11-2 to TRBJ1-5; 10 positions match TRBD1. The V segment lost 5 bases and the J segment 8 bases; nucleotides outside the gene matches: 6. The CDR3 consists of 14 residues. CDR1 SGHAT and CDR2 FQNNGV come from the germline V gene. In DNA, the CDR3 is TGTGCCAGCAGCACCGGACAGGGGGACGAGCCCCAGCATTTT. Translating it yields CASSTGQGDEPQHF.

This clonotype was detected only a few times. The chain combines TRBV7-2 with TRBJ2-5; 8 nucleotides match TRBD1. The junction had 12 bases not matched to a gene; V was cut back by 4 bases and J by 11 bases. In germline, CDR1 is SGHTA, CDR2 FQGNSA. CDR3 length: 14 amino acids. Here the CDR3 DNA reads TGTGCCAGCAGCTCGACAGGGGATTACAATGAGCAGTACTTC. It specifies CASSSTGDYNEQYF.

This clonotype appeared a few times. The V gene is TRBV20-1, the J gene TRBJ2-1; the match to TRBD1 covers 7 bases. Germline assignment: CDR1 DFQATT and CDR2 SNEGSKA (reference sequence). This CDR3 is 15 amino acids long. CDR3 sequence: CRPHRGPGDYNEQFF. The CDR3 coding sequence is TGCAGGCCCCATAGGGGGCCGGGTGACTACAATGAGCAGTTCTTC.